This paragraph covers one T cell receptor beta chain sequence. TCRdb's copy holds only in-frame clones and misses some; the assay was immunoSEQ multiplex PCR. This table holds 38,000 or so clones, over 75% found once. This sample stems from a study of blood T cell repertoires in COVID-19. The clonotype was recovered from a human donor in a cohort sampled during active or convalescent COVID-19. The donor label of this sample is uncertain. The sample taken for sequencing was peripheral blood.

In nucleotides, the CDR3 is TGTGCCAGCAGCCCCGGGACAGGCGATCGGCCGTACTTC. Its translation: CASSPGTGDRPYF. J is TRBJ2-7 and V is TRBV7-8; 8 positions agree with TRBD1. This CDR3 has 13 amino acids. Germline V gene lookup returns CDR1 SGHVS and CDR2 FQNEAQ. The V and J ends lost 5 bases and 12 bases, in that order; junction bases with no gene match: 12.